A few counts support the clone carrying this TCR beta chain. With 60 Vbeta and 13 Jbeta primers, the PCR was carried out. Profiled with immunoSEQ multiplex PCR; TCRdb holds only in-frame clones, not every one. The table shows about 140,000 clones, with 80% occurring only once. The sample belongs to a study of cytomegalovirus exposure and HLA in healthy donors. Study details: Earlier, approximately 110 million unique TCR beta sequences were recovered from approximately 180 million T cells by an analysis.

CDR1 and CDR2 from the germline V gene are PRHDT and FYEKMQ (reference sequence). Trimming stripped 4 bases from V and 5 bases from J, with 20 bases between. CDR3 length: 16 residues. The sequence derives from a male donor in good health and CMV-seronegative. The material sequenced was PBMCs. The chain employs TRBV13 and TRBJ1-1, with D tentatively TRBD1 (6 bases). The CDR3 loop is CASSSAGVGGWTEAFF. In DNA, the CDR3 is TGTGCCAGCAGCTCCGCAGGGGTTGGCGGGTGGACTGAAGCTTTCTTT.